The clone carrying this TCR beta chain was seen a single time. No antigen is known for it. The germline CDR1 and CDR2 sequences are SGHNT and YYREEE (reference sequence). The V gene end was trimmed by 4 bases and the J gene end by 1 base; junction bases not matched to a gene: 12. This CDR3 has 17 residues. The source of the sample is a study of shared clonotypes between healthy human individuals. Across the study: Three plates each covered CD4 naive and memory; CD8 naive two, CD8 memory one.

Study observations and caveats: Of the naive CD4 clonotypes, about 5% were shared across several donors.

In the source study's methods: ImmunoSEQ gave junction-only sequences without quality scores, so filtering differed. TCRdb's table, derived via immunoSEQ multiplex PCR, lists solely in-frame clones and lacks some. V, J and clone size were drawn from that table, and D and trimming were deduced from the DNA. In the table there are about 980,000 clones, about 80% of which are singletons. The specimen sequenced was memory CD4+ T cells sorted from blood. Subset denoted: CD45RA-negative fraction. This rearrangement joins TRBV5-4 to TRBJ2-7, with 9 bases lining up with TRBD1. This clonotype was sampled from a man in his late teens or twenties in good health. The CDR3: CASSIGQGLRYSYEQYF. The CDR3 DNA follows: TGTGCCAGCAGCATTGGACAGGGGCTTCGATATTCCTACGAGCAGTACTTC. The complete variable domain, with remaining parts taken from reference TRBV5-4 and TRBJ2-7, reads ETGVTQSPTHLIKTRGQQVTLRCSSQSGHNTVSWYQQALGQGPQFIFQYYREEENGRGNFPPRFSGLQFPNYSSELNVNALELDDSALYLCASSIGQGLRYSYEQYFGPGTRLTVT.